This paragraph reports one T cell receptor beta chain. As yet, its antigen is unknown. The sample belongs to a study of T cell repertoires in cytomegalovirus infection. Turning to the study itself: In public TCR beta signatures, there were indications of both CMV infection and matching HLA type.

Each CDR3 protein is one row after TCRdb ran MiXCR on the reads. Of about 920,000 distinct CDR3 sequences listed, more than 25% are singletons. This sequence was found in a human donor in good health (CMV status not recorded). Some clones in this sample may be carry-over from other donors' samples. Source: cultured CD8+ T cells from PBMCs, taken from culture after CMV antigen stimulation.

The CDR3 sequence is CASSRAIPRDIRAVGELFF. DNA of the CDR3: TGTGCCAGCAGCCGAGCTATTCCTCGGGACATACGTGCCGTTGGGGAGCTGTTTTTT. This chain joins TRBV11-2 and TRBJ2-2; possible D gene TRBD1, 6 bases. The germline V gene encodes CDR1 SGHAT and CDR2 FQNNGV. V lost 5 bases, J lost 8 bases, and 30 bases lay in between. The CDR3 consists of 19 residues. Based on the CDR3 plus reference TRBV11-2 and TRBJ2-2, the full variable domain is EAGVAQSPRYKIIEKRQSVAFWCNPISGHATLYWYQQILGQGPKLLIQFQNNGVVDDSQLPKDRFSAERLKGVDSTLKIQPAKLEDSAVYLCASSRAIPRDIRAVGELFFGEGSRLTVL.